The 9 T cell receptor beta chains presented below share a single source sample, sequenced in a study of blood T cell repertoires in COVID-19. TCRdb keeps only in-frame clones here, not all; method: immunoSEQ multiplex PCR. The table has fewer than 250,000 clones, 70% to 90% seen once. The source material was PBMCs or T cells enriched from blood (not recorded which). The receptors derive from a man in his thirties or forties who had recovered from COVID-19.

This chain links TRBV29-1 with TRBJ1-1; no clear D. This CDR3 is built from 15 residues. Germline assignment: CDR1 SQVTM and CDR2 ANQGSEA. The germline V and J ends were trimmed by 0 bases and 0 bases, with 11 bases remaining between them. This chain's CDR3 is CSVEDQGGMNTEAFF. The CDR3 nucleotides are TGCAGCGTTGAAGATCAAGGCGGAATGAACACTGAAGCTTTCTTT.

The chain recombines TRBV27 with TRBJ2-7, with D unclear. Germline CDR1 MNHEY, CDR2 SMNVEV (reference sequence). This CDR3 contains 13 residues. Trimming cost V 6 bases and J 2 bases, with 11 bases left between them. CDR3: CASRPTATYEQYF. As DNA, the CDR3 is TGTGCCAGCAGACCAACAGCTACCTACGAGCAGTACTTC.

The rearrangement links TRBV18 to TRBJ1-6, with D possibly matching TRBD1 (5 bases). Deletions cut 3 bases from V and 0 bases from J, with 9 bases between. The CDR3 contains 16 residues. In germline, CDR1 is KGHSH, CDR2 LQKENI. CDR3 sequence reads: CASSPDSNSYNSPLHF. CDR3 DNA: TGTGCCAGCTCACCCGACAGCAACTCCTATAATTCACCCCTCCACTTT.

The chain recombines TRBV19 with TRBJ1-4; D ambiguous. CDR1 and CDR2 from the germline V gene are LNHDA and SQIVND (reference sequence). This CDR3 is built from 15 residues. The ends were cut back, 7 bases at V and 7 bases at J, with 19 bases in the middle. Here the CDR3 DNA reads TGTGCCAGTACCAAAAACCGGGGAACCGGTGAAAAACTGTTTTTT. It codes for CASTKNRGTGEKLFF.

This chain links TRBV28 with TRBJ1-6; D call uncertain. The CDR3 length is 12 residues. The germline V gene has CDR1 MDHEN and CDR2 SYDVKM. V dropped 7 bases and J dropped 10 bases, with 11 bases sitting between them. The CDR3 DNA sequence: TGTGCCAGCATGATCTCGCGGTCACCCCTCCACTTT. Translating it yields CASMISRSPLHF.

The chain is built from TRBV25-1 and TRBJ2-3; TRBD2 agrees at 7 bases. The CDR3 has 14 amino acids. Germline V gene lookup returns CDR1 MGHDK and CDR2 SYGVNS. Losses at the gene ends were 8 bases for V and 3 bases for J; bases not matched to a gene: 8. In nucleotides, the CDR3 is TGTGCCAGCCGGGGACTACGGCAAACAGATACGCAGTATTTT. Protein sequence: CASRGLRQTDTQYF. Full variable domain (outside the CDR3, taken from reference TRBV25-1 and TRBJ2-3): EADIYQTPRYLVIGTGKKITLECSQTMGHDKMYWYQQDPGMELHLIHYSYGVNSTEKGDLSSESTVSRIRTEHFPLTLESARPSHTSQYLCASRGLRQTDTQYFGPGTRLTVL.

J is TRBJ2-7 and V is TRBV11-2; weak D call: TRBD2 (6 bases). The CDR3 extends over 14 amino acids. Trimming removed 1 base from V and 3 bases from J, with 10 bases in between. The germline V gene has CDR1 SGHAT and CDR2 FQNNGV. CDR3 sequence (DNA): TGTGCCAGCAGCTTAGGCGGGACCCACTACGAGCAGTACTTC. Amino acids: CASSLGGTHYEQYF.

This clone appeared a single time. The chain has TRBV6-5 and TRBJ1-1, with no clear D. V was clipped by 4 bases and J by 1 base, with 13 bases between them. Germline V gives CDR1 MNHEY, CDR2 SVGAGI. This CDR3 is 15 amino acids long. The CDR3 DNA reads as TGTGCCAGCAGTTCTGCCAGCGCGGGGAACACTGAAGCTTTCTTT. As protein: CASSSASAGNTEAFF.

This clone was counted between two and nine times. V gene TRBV30 combines with J gene TRBJ1-1; D unclear. The CDR3 sequence is 13 residues long. V was clipped by 3 bases and J by 10 bases, with 18 bases between them. Germline CDR1 and CDR2: GTSNPN and SVGIG (reference sequence). CDR3 DNA sequence: TGTGCCTGGAGCCTCGGGGAGCAGGTGTCAGCTTTCTTT. Its protein is CAWSLGEQVSAFF.